This entry lists 21 T cell receptor beta chains sequenced from one sample in a study of blood T cell repertoires in COVID-19. Using immunoSEQ multiplex PCR, the repertoire was profiled, and TCRdb retains in-frame clones only, with some absent. This sample has roughly 380,000 clones, with roughly 90% found just once. The sample taken for sequencing was PBMCs or T cells enriched from blood (not recorded which). These receptor sequences come from a woman in her 30s who had been exposed to COVID-19.

The V and J genes are TRBV7-2 and TRBJ1-5, with a tentative D call TRBD1 (5 bases). This CDR3 is 15 amino acids long. The ends were cut back, 1 base at V and 5 bases at J, with 12 bases in the middle. Germline-derived CDR1 and CDR2 are SGHTA and FQGNSA. The DNA of the CDR3 is TGTGCCAGCAGCTTAGTCACGGGGGGTCATCAGCCCCAGCATTTT. It yields the protein CASSLVTGGHQPQHF.

The rearrangement joins TRBV28 to TRBJ2-2, with 9 bases that match TRBD2. From germline, CDR1 is MDHEN and CDR2 SYDVKM. This CDR3 is 15 amino acids long. Germline trimming cut 8 bases from V and 4 bases from J; bases unmatched to any gene: 8. CDR3 residues: CASLLAGALTGELFF. In nucleotides, the CDR3 is TGTGCCAGCCTCTTAGCGGGAGCCCTCACCGGGGAGCTGTTTTTT.

This clone has a handful of counts. The chain combines TRBV30 with TRBJ1-2; D gene unclear. Looked up from germline, CDR1 is GTSNPN and CDR2 is SVGIG (reference sequence). V shed 4 bases and J shed 4 bases, with 13 bases lying between them. The CDR3 extends over 13 amino acids. This CDR3 reads CAWIQRGSYGYTF. The CDR3 coding sequence is TGTGCCTGGATCCAACGAGGGAGCTATGGCTACACCTTC.

The chain uses TRBV11-3 and TRBJ2-1; 14 bases are a match to TRBD2. J gave up 7 bases and V 2 bases, and 4 bases lay outside the gene matches. CDR1 is SGHNT and CDR2 is YENEEA in the germline V gene. This CDR3 contains 16 residues. The CDR3 here is CASSLRGTSGSNEQFF. The CDR3 bases are TGTGCCAGCAGCTTACGGGGGACTAGCGGGAGTAATGAGCAGTTCTTC.

The V call is TRBV2, the J call TRBJ1-1; 8 bases agree with TRBD1. Per germline, CDR1 SNHLY and CDR2 FYNNEI. This CDR3 comprises 13 residues. The J segment lost 2 bases and the V segment lost 7 bases, leaving 3 bases of the junction unmatched. The CDR3 bases are TGTGCCAGCATGACAGGGGTCAACACTGAAGCTTTCTTT. Translated, it gives CASMTGVNTEAFF.

V and J are TRBV5-1 and TRBJ2-7, with a weak D call TRBD2 (5 bases). Trimming cost V 0 bases and J 3 bases, with 13 bases left between them. The CDR3 consists of 15 residues. Per the germline V gene, CDR1 is SGHRS and CDR2 is YFSETQ. This CDR3 reads CASSLVSGSHYEQYF. The CDR3 DNA reads TGCGCCAGCAGCTTGGTTAGTGGGAGCCACTACGAGCAGTACTTC.

The chain joins TRBV12-3 or TRBV12-4 to TRBJ1-2; possible D gene TRBD1, 6 bases. V dropped 6 bases and J dropped 4 bases, with 12 bases sitting between them. The CDR3 extends over 13 amino acids. This CDR3 is CASRPGQIYGYTF. The CDR3 coding sequence is TGTGCCAGCAGGCCTGGACAGATCTATGGCTACACCTTC.

V and J are TRBV9 and TRBJ2-7; a weak D match, TRBD1 (6 bases). Germline CDR1 reads SGDLS; CDR2 reads YYNGEE. The CDR3 has 15 amino acids. The V end lost 10 bases, the J end lost 0 bases, and 20 bases lay between the germline ends. CDR3 coding DNA: TGTGCCTCCGCTCCAGACAGGACCAACTCCTACGAGCAGTACTTC. Encoded protein: CASAPDRTNSYEQYF.

The chain uses TRBV5-1 and TRBJ2-6; the D is unclear. V was pared by 5 bases and J by 4 bases, with 7 bases between. The CDR3 spans 13 residues. Germline CDR1 reads SGHRS; CDR2 reads YFSETQ. In DNA, the CDR3 is TGCGCCAGCAGACTAAGCGGGGCCAACGTCCTGACTTTC. It translates to CASRLSGANVLTF.

The J gene is TRBJ1-5, the V gene TRBV19; tentative D call: TRBD1 (6 bases). The ends were cut back, 3 bases at V and 4 bases at J, with 13 bases in the middle. The germline gives CDR1 LNHDA, CDR2 SQIVND (reference sequence). The length of the CDR3 is 15 residues. The CDR3 protein is CASSILGQKNQPQHF. The CDR3 DNA sequence: TGTGCCAGTAGTATCCTCGGACAGAAAAATCAGCCCCAGCATTTT.

V is TRBV27 and J is TRBJ2-4; D is ambiguous. The V end was cut by 6 bases, the J end by 1 base, with 7 bases between. Germline V gene sequence: CDR1 MNHEY, CDR2 SMNVEV (reference sequence). This CDR3 has 13 amino acids. CDR3 bases: TGTGCCAGCAGAACTCGGGCCAAAAACATTCAGTACTTC. Translation gives CASRTRAKNIQYF.

Only one count was recorded for this clone. J is TRBJ1-4 and V is TRBV28; D is unresolved. The CDR3 length is 13 residues. Trimming took off 7 bases at V and 7 bases at J, with 13 bases between the two ends. Germline CDR1 is MDHEN and CDR2 is SYDVKM. CDR3 region: CASTSGRGEKLFF. Written as DNA, the CDR3 is TGTGCCAGCACCTCTGGGCGGGGTGAAAAACTGTTTTTT.

This chain uses TRBV28 with TRBJ1-2; D remains ambiguous. The CDR3 contains 12 residues. V lost 8 bases and J lost 1, with 8 bases in between. Per germline, CDR1 MDHEN and CDR2 SYDVKM. The CDR3 nucleotides are TGTGCCAGCCTTGAGATTAACTATGGCTACACCTTC. Translating gives CASLEINYGYTF.

As to this clone: The same CDR3 arises from other DNA sequences in this sample as well. The chain employs TRBV19 and TRBJ1-5, with TRBD1 matching over 8 bases. The ends lost 5 bases at V and 2 bases at J; junction bases unmatched: 5. This CDR3 has 15 residues. Per germline, CDR1 LNHDA and CDR2 SQIVND (reference sequence). CDR3 DNA: TGTGCCAGTAGTGAGACAGGGGTCGGCAATCAGCCCCAGCATTTT. Amino acids: CASSETGVGNQPQHF.

The CDR3 loop is CASSSGTSGRPAYEQYF. The CDR3 coding sequence is TGTGCCAGCAGCTCCGGGACTAGCGGGAGGCCAGCCTACGAGCAGTACTTC. The chain recombines TRBV13 with TRBJ2-7; TRBD2 aligns across 15 bases. Germline-derived CDR1 and CDR2 are PRHDT and FYEKMQ (reference sequence). CDR3 size: 17 residues. V shed 4 bases, J shed 2 bases, and the junction held 6 bases outside the gene matches.

The chain combines TRBV5-1 with TRBJ2-5, with TRBD1 identical over 9 bases. The CDR3 length is 15 residues. Germline V gives CDR1 SGHRS, CDR2 YFSETQ. J was trimmed by 0 bases and V by 0 bases; bases with no gene match: 0. DNA for the CDR3: TGCGCCAGCAGCTTGGGGACAGGGGACCAAGAGACCCAGTACTTC. Encoded protein: CASSLGTGDQETQYF.

This chain links TRBV5-1 with TRBJ1-1; 7 bases map to TRBD1. V lost 2 bases to trimming and J lost 0 bases; unmatched junction nucleotides: 10. Germline assignment: CDR1 SGHRS and CDR2 YFSETQ. CDR3 size: 17 residues. CDR3 DNA sequence: TGCGCCAGCAGCTTCGTATTAGACAGGGTGGTGAACACTGAAGCTTTCTTT. Translated: CASSFVLDRVVNTEAFF.

The chain joins TRBV30 to TRBJ1-3; tentatively, D is TRBD1 (5 bases). Trimming left V 2 bases short and J 2 bases short, with 16 bases between. The CDR3 length is 16 residues. Germline CDR1 GTSNPN, CDR2 SVGIG (reference sequence). The CDR3 protein is CAWSLTRQGAGNTIYF. Written as DNA, the CDR3 is TGTGCCTGGAGTTTAACCCGGCAGGGCGCTGGAAACACCATATATTTT.

The J gene is TRBJ2-3, the V gene TRBV19; D is ambiguous. The ends were cut back, 3 bases at V and 5 bases at J, with 15 bases in the middle. Germline CDR1 and CDR2: LNHDA and SQIVND (reference sequence). The CDR3 consists of 15 residues. The CDR3 bases are TGTGCCAGTAGTATTTTTGCCTCCTCGGTAGATACGCAGTATTTT. It is translated as CASSIFASSVDTQYF.

The chain carries TRBV5-8 and TRBJ2-7, with 7 positions matching TRBD1. V was pared by 2 bases and J by 3 bases, with 8 bases of the junction left unmatched. The germline V gene has CDR1 SGHTS and CDR2 YDEGEE. The CDR3 runs 15 residues. Here the CDR3 DNA reads TGTGCCAGCAGCTTACAGGGGAATAAACGCTACGAGCAGTACTTC. Its protein is CASSLQGNKRYEQYF.

This chain links TRBV29-1 with TRBJ1-1; D unclear. Trimming removed 0 bases from V and 1 base from J, with 15 bases in between. Per germline, CDR1 SQVTM and CDR2 ANQGSEA. The CDR3 runs to 16 residues. The DNA of the CDR3 is TGCAGCGTTGAAGATCCCGGCGGGTTTCGGAACACTGAAGCTTTCTTT. This codes for CSVEDPGGFRNTEAFF.